This T cell receptor (beta chain) was identified during a study of cytomegalovirus exposure and HLA in healthy donors. The protocol was immunoSEQ multiplex PCR, while the TCRdb copy is restricted to in-frame clones and leaves out a portion. The profile shows tens of thousands of clones, roughly 94% of them singletons. The germline CDR1 and CDR2 sequences are SNHLY and FYNNEI. The CDR3 has 15 residues. Losses at the gene ends were 5 bases for V and 8 bases for J; bases not matched to a gene: 9. Donors were drawn from the 120-subject validation cohort, separate from the 666-subject first cohort. General study results and limits: Specificity for CMV antigens was confirmed in vitro for a few of the CMV-associated chains. The classifier, whose performance was assessed in both the original and validation cohorts, reportedly diagnosed cytomegalovirus status with high specificity and sensitivity.

The sample holds one count of this clone. Antigen: not known. Sequenced: PBMCs. This chain links TRBV2 with TRBJ1-2, with 12 bases that match TRBD1. The receptor was isolated from a man aged 18 to 29 in good health and CMV-seropositive. This CDR3 is CASSQGGQGAGGYTF. The DNA for the CDR3 is TGTGCCAGCAGTCAAGGGGGACAGGGGGCGGGAGGCTACACCTTC.